This T cell receptor (beta chain) originates from a study of T cells after yellow fever vaccination. On this clonotype: What it binds is not known.

Looked up from germline, CDR1 is LNHNV and CDR2 is YYDKDF (reference sequence). V was clipped by 1 base and J by 1 base, with 13 bases between them. There are 16 residues in the CDR3. Template switching by 5'RACE produced TCR cDNA, adding a universal primer site and UMIs. TCRdb redid the calling of the 5' RACE reads with MiXCR, one entry per CDR3 protein. The sample comprises about 350,000 distinct CDR3 sequences, approximately 8% of which are singletons, and 15% to 20% rests with the top ten. Overall study findings and caveats: The secondary T-cell response peaked on day 5, not day 15, but was weaker.

The chain uses TRBV15 and TRBJ2-5; possibly TRBD2 for D (6 bases). The TCR originated in a young man who received the YFV17D yellow fever vaccine. The input for sequencing was PBMCs, taken 35 to 50 days after the first yellow fever vaccination. The CDR3 nucleotides read TGTGCCACCAGCAGAGGTTCGGGGGTCTCCCAAGAGACCCAGTACTTC. This sequence encodes CATSRGSGVSQETQYF.